Listed here are 6 T cell receptor beta chains from one sample, sequenced in a study of control samples from healthy donors and cancer patients. TCRdb's copy holds only in-frame clones and misses some; the assay was immunoSEQ multiplex PCR. The sample holds 90,000 to 130,000 clones, roughly 90% seen once. Sequencing was done on a sample of PBMCs. The origin of the receptors is a woman aged 55-69 years with lung cancer.

The chain combines TRBV4-3 with TRBJ1-2; tentatively, D is TRBD1 (6 bases). V lost 4 bases to trimming and J lost 6 bases, with 18 bases between them. The CDR3 length is 15 residues. Germline loops: CDR1 LGHNA, CDR2 YSLEER. DNA of the CDR3: TGCGCCAGCAGCCCGGGAGGGGGGTTAGGAGATGGCTACACCTTC. Translating it yields CASSPGGGLGDGYTF.

This chain joins TRBV10-3 and TRBJ2-7, with 8 bases fitting TRBD2. This CDR3 region has 14 residues. The trim removed 5 bases at V and 2 bases at J, leaving 5 bases unmatched. Per the germline V gene, CDR1 is ENHRY and CDR2 is SYGVKD. DNA for the CDR3: TGTGCCATCAGTAGCGGGAGCCAGACCTACGAGCAGTACTTC. Translating gives CAISSGSQTYEQYF.

The chain uses TRBV19 and TRBJ1-2; D might be TRBD1 (6 bases). The CDR3 totals 12 residues. CDR1 LNHDA and CDR2 SQIVND come from the germline V gene (reference sequence). Trimming stripped 10 bases from V and 1 base from J, with 10 bases between. CDR3 residues: CAIEGGNYGYTF. Here the CDR3 DNA reads TGTGCCATAGAAGGGGGTAACTATGGCTACACCTTC. Full variable domain (rest looked up from reference TRBV19 and TRBJ1-2): DGGITQSPKYLFRKEGQNVTLSCEQNLNHDAMYWYRQDPGQGLRLIYYSQIVNDFQKGDIAEGYSVSREKKESFPLTVTSAQKNPTAFYLCAIEGGNYGYTFGSGTRLTVV.

The V and J genes are TRBV5-4 and TRBJ2-1, with D perhaps TRBD2 (6 bases). V dropped 2 bases and J dropped 8 bases, with 14 bases sitting between them. The V gene's germline CDR1 is SGHNT and CDR2 YYREEE (reference sequence). The CDR3 runs 14 residues. For the CDR3, the DNA is TGTGCCAGCAGCTTCAGGGCGACGGGGGATGAGCAGTTCTTC. Residues: CASSFRATGDEQFF. The complete variable domain, with remaining parts taken from reference TRBV5-4 and TRBJ2-1, reads ETGVTQSPTHLIKTRGQQVTLRCSSQSGHNTVSWYQQALGQGPQFIFQYYREEENGRGNFPPRFSGLQFPNYSSELNVNALELDDSALYLCASSFRATGDEQFFGPGTRLTVL.

The chain recombines TRBV18 with TRBJ2-3; D tentatively reads TRBD1 or TRBD2 (5 bases each). This CDR3 spans 15 amino acids. Germline lookup yields CDR1 KGHSH and CDR2 LQKENI. Between the trimmed V and J ends, which lost 5 bases and 6 bases, there was a span of 18 bases. CDR3 sequence reads: CASSSQDLEGDTQYF. DNA for the CDR3: TGTGCCAGCTCATCACAGGACCTTGAGGGGGATACGCAGTATTTT.

The sample holds one count of this clone. The genes are TRBV10-1 and TRBJ2-2, with 11 bases aligning to TRBD2. This CDR3 has 18 amino acids. In germline, CDR1 is WNHNN, CDR2 SYGVQD (reference sequence). Losses at the gene ends were 6 bases for V and 4 bases for J; bases not matched to a gene: 13. CDR3 nucleotide sequence: TGCGCCAGCAGGGACGGGACTAGCGGTCTTAAGTGCACCGGGGAGCTGTTTTTT. It codes for CASRDGTSGLKCTGELFF.